The clone carrying this TCR beta chain occurred many times. Its antigen remains unknown. The entry originates in a study of response to subunit inactivated influenza vaccine. General observations from the study: It was the authors' suggestion that each seasonal influenza vaccination recruits few new T cells.

Germline lookup yields CDR1 DFQATT and CDR2 SNEGSKA (reference sequence). CDR3 length: 13 amino acids. Trimming took 2 bases from V and 12 from J; bases not matched to a gene: 12. MiXCR, run by TCRdb on the RT-PCR reads, gives a single entry per CDR3 protein. The table records about half a million distinct CDR3 sequences, approximately 11% of them present only once. Sequencing used PBMCs from blood, obtained roughly 45 days after vaccination. This chain links TRBV20-1 with TRBJ1-2; the match to TRBD1 covers 7 bases. This receptor was taken from a man aged 45-65 years who received an inactivated influenza vaccine. The CDR3 DNA is TGCAGTGCTAGAACCACCGCCGACAGGGAAAACACCTTC. The encoded protein is CSARTTADRENTF.